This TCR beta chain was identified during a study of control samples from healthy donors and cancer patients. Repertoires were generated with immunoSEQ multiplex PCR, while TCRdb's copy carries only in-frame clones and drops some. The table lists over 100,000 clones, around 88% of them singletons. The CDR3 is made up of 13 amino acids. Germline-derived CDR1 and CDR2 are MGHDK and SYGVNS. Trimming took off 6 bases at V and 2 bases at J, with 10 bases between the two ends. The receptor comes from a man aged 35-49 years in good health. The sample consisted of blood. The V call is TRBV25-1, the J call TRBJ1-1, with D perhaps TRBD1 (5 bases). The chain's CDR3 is CASRRQINTEAFF. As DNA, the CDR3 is TGTGCCAGCAGACGACAGATAAACACTGAAGCTTTCTTT.